The subject of this entry is one T cell receptor (beta chain). CDR1 is SNHLY, CDR2 FYNNEI, per germline. The length of the CDR3 is 16 residues. V was shortened by 6 bases and J by 0 bases, with 15 bases between the two germline ends. These data originate in a study of human T cells and chemical hapten exposure. Indicated time point: patch test 1, 2 weeks after DPC sensitization. Specified treatment: therapeutic diphenylcyclopropenone sensitization with weekly scalp DPC. Participating donors were patients with alopecia, aged 18 to 70 years, considered appropriate candidates for DPC. TCRdb re-called the RACE reads with MiXCR, one entry per CDR3 protein. The profile covers 75,000 to 100,000 distinct CDR3 sequences, with about 11% appearing a single time and 3.5% taken by the ten largest.

This specimen consisted of whole blood, obtained in connection with sensitization to the hapten diphenylcyclopropenone (DPC). The clonotype was recovered from a woman aged 60-75 years with alopecia areata. Some clones in this sample may be carry-over from other donors' samples. This chain joins TRBV2 and TRBJ1-5; TRBD1 is a possible D gene (5 bases). CDR3 sequence reads: CASSGRGGYSNQPQHF. The CDR3 nucleotides are TGTGCCAGCAGCGGACGGGGGGGATATAGCAATCAGCCCCAGCATTTT.